This section outlines one T cell receptor beta chain sequence together with its context. As yet, its antigen is unknown. The V end was cut by 5 bases, the J end by 4 bases, with 11 bases between. The CDR3 extends over 13 amino acids. Germline CDR1 reads MGHRA; CDR2 reads YSYEKL. These data originate in a study of blood T cells in healthy people across ages. Study-wide background: Every two T cells gave about one barcoded beta molecule via template switching.

Study findings and constraints: Higher diversity, along with more naive CD4+ cells, distinguished long-lived donors from aged donors. Diversity figures derived from one million T cells were judged to underestimate the true value.

Alongside a J-beta primer mix, a sample-barcoded 5' primer served in a second PCR lasting roughly 6 to 12 cycles. Template switching added a 12-random-nucleotide identifier to every cDNA molecule. TCRdb reprocessed the 5' RACE reads via MiXCR and lists one record per CDR3 protein. Of approximately 2,000,000 distinct CDR3 sequences in the sample, 35% to 50% were seen once. The V gene is TRBV4-1, the J gene TRBJ2-5; tentative D call: TRBD1 (6 bases). Sequences were obtained from blood. The clonotype originates from a human donor in good health. The CDR3 loop is CASSDRLPETQYF. The CDR3 bases are TGCGCCAGCAGCGACAGGTTACCAGAGACCCAGTACTTC.